This is a list of T cell receptor beta chains from one sample in a study of shared clonotypes between healthy human individuals. Some clones are missing from TCRdb's copy, which holds only in-frame ones; the method was immunoSEQ multiplex PCR. The sample includes 2 million to 2.5 million clones, more than 85% of them seen just once. Sequenced sample: naive CD4+ T cells from PBMCs. These receptors came from a young man in good health. Some clones in this sample may be carry-over from other donors' samples. CDR3s include the opening cysteine and the closing phenylalanine or tryptophan. A D gene is named only where the DNA matches it firmly. Clone size, where shown, is once, few, many, or a class for clones that have expanded.

clone_size: NA
v_call: TRBV28
d_call: TRBD2
j_call: TRBJ2-3
cdr3_nt: TGTGCCAGCACTCCCCTAAGCGGGAGGGGTGCCTCAGATACGCAGTATTTT
cdr3_aa: CASTPLSGRGASDTQYF

clone_size: NA
v_call: TRBV28
d_call: TRBD1
j_call: TRBJ2-7
cdr3_nt: TGTGCCAGCAGTTCCTCATCGGGACAGGGCTTCTACGAGCAGTACTTC
cdr3_aa: CASSSSSGQGFYEQYF

clone_size: NA
v_call: TRBV6-6
d_call: TRBD1
j_call: TRBJ1-2
cdr3_nt: TGTGCCAGCAGGAGGGACAGGGAGTATGGCTACACCTTC
cdr3_aa: CASRRDREYGYTF

clone_size: NA
v_call: TRBV6-4
d_call: NA
j_call: TRBJ2-1
cdr3_nt: TGTGCCAGCAGTGACTGGGCGGGGCGCAATGAGCAGTTCTTC
cdr3_aa: CASSDWAGRNEQFF

clone_size: NA
v_call: TRBV28
d_call: NA
j_call: TRBJ1-1
cdr3_nt: TGTGCCAGCCCGAAACCGGGCCACTCGGACACTGAAGCTTTCTTT
cdr3_aa: CASPKPGHSDTEAFF

clone_size: NA
v_call: TRBV10-3
d_call: TRBD1
j_call: TRBJ2-3
cdr3_nt: TGTGGGGTTATGCTGCAGGGGGCAGAGGAAGATACGCAGTATTTT
cdr3_aa: CGVMLQGAEEDTQYF

clone_size: NA
v_call: TRBV28
d_call: NA
j_call: TRBJ1-2
cdr3_nt: TGTGCCAGCAGTTTATGGCCAGAATATGGCTACACCTTC
cdr3_aa: CASSLWPEYGYTF

clone_size: NA
v_call: TRBV7-9
d_call: TRBD1
j_call: TRBJ1-1
cdr3_nt: TGTGCCAGCAGCTTAGTAGGACAGGGTGTCACTGAAGCTTTCTTT
cdr3_aa: CASSLVGQGVTEAFF

clone_size: NA
v_call: TRBV27
d_call: NA
j_call: TRBJ2-5
cdr3_nt: TGTGCCAGCAGTTTATTTAACCAAGAGACCCAGTACTTC
cdr3_aa: CASSLFNQETQYF

clone_size: NA
v_call: TRBV30
d_call: NA
j_call: TRBJ1-3
cdr3_nt: TGTGCCTGGAGTCGGGGGGTCGCTGGAAACACCATATATTTT
cdr3_aa: CAWSRGVAGNTIYF

clone_size: NA
v_call: TRBV18
d_call: NA
j_call: TRBJ2-1
cdr3_nt: TGTGCCAGCTCACCATTGACTAACCAGGGCGGTTACAATGAGCAGTTCTTC
cdr3_aa: CASSPLTNQGGYNEQFF

clone_size: NA
v_call: TRBV9
d_call: NA
j_call: TRBJ1-3
cdr3_nt: TGTGCCAGCAGCCCTGCCGCCCGGGGGGCTGGAAACACCATATATTTT
cdr3_aa: CASSPAARGAGNTIYF

clone_size: NA
v_call: TRBV5-4
d_call: NA
j_call: TRBJ1-2
cdr3_nt: TGTGCCAGCAGCTTGGGGACAGAGGCTGCCTATGGCTACACCTTC
cdr3_aa: CASSLGTEAAYGYTF

clone_size: NA
v_call: TRBV28
d_call: NA
j_call: TRBJ2-5
cdr3_nt: TGTGCCAGCTCCACAGGCGGAGGGGAGACCCAGTACTTC
cdr3_aa: CASSTGGGETQYF

clone_size: NA
v_call: TRBV7-9
d_call: TRBD1
j_call: TRBJ1-1
cdr3_nt: TGTGCCAGCAGCTTGGACAGGGGCTTCATGAACACTGAAGCTTTCTTT
cdr3_aa: CASSLDRGFMNTEAFF

clone_size: NA
v_call: TRBV27
d_call: NA
j_call: TRBJ1-1
cdr3_nt: TGTGCCAGCAGTTTAAGGTCAGGTCCTAACACTGAAGCTTTCTTT
cdr3_aa: CASSLRSGPNTEAFF

clone_size: NA
v_call: TRBV6-6
d_call: NA
j_call: TRBJ1-2
cdr3_nt: TGTGCCAGCAGCCCGACTAGGGCCCCCGGTGGCTACACCTTC
cdr3_aa: CASSPTRAPGGYTF

clone_size: NA
v_call: TRBV5-5
d_call: TRBD2
j_call: TRBJ2-7
cdr3_nt: TGTGCCAGCAGCTTTCGGGCTAGCGGGATTGGCCGACCCTACGAGCAGTACTTC
cdr3_aa: CASSFRASGIGRPYEQYF

clone_size: once
v_call: TRBV10-1
d_call: TRBD2
j_call: TRBJ2-7
cdr3_nt: TGCGCCAGGTCGGGGGGACTAGCGGGGAGGGAGCAGTACTTC
cdr3_aa: CARSGGLAGREQYF

clone_size: NA
v_call: TRBV5-1
d_call: NA
j_call: TRBJ2-1
cdr3_nt: TGCGCCAGCAGCCCGAGTGGGGTTGAGCAGTTCTTC
cdr3_aa: CASSPSGVEQFF

clone_size: NA
v_call: TRBV5-1
d_call: NA
j_call: TRBJ2-7
cdr3_nt: TGCGCCAGCAGCAGTGGCACGGCAAGGAACGAGCAGTACTTC
cdr3_aa: CASSSGTARNEQYF

clone_size: NA
v_call: TRBV2
d_call: NA
j_call: TRBJ2-7
cdr3_nt: TGTGCCAGCAAGGGAGTTCTGGACAGCCTCTCCTACGAGCAGTACTTC
cdr3_aa: CASKGVLDSLSYEQYF

clone_size: NA
v_call: TRBV5-1
d_call: NA
j_call: TRBJ1-1
cdr3_nt: TGCGCCAGCATGCCCAGGGTCGGCACTGAAGCTTTCTTT
cdr3_aa: CASMPRVGTEAFF

clone_size: NA
v_call: TRBV2
d_call: NA
j_call: TRBJ1-4
cdr3_nt: TGTGCCAGCAGTGAATATGGGCATCAGGCTGAAAAACTGTTTTTT
cdr3_aa: CASSEYGHQAEKLFF

clone_size: NA
v_call: TRBV27
d_call: NA
j_call: TRBJ2-7
cdr3_nt: TGTGCCAGCAGTTTATCGGCCCACAAGACCCCCTACGAGCAGTACTTC
cdr3_aa: CASSLSAHKTPYEQYF

clone_size: NA
v_call: TRBV7-8
d_call: NA
j_call: TRBJ2-3
cdr3_nt: TGTGCCAGCAGCCCCTCTCTCGGCACAGATACGCAGTATTTT
cdr3_aa: CASSPSLGTDTQYF

clone_size: NA
v_call: TRBV19
d_call: NA
j_call: TRBJ1-1
cdr3_nt: TGTGCCAGTATCATGAACAGCCTGAACACTGAAGCTTTCTTT
cdr3_aa: CASIMNSLNTEAFF

clone_size: NA
v_call: TRBV6-1
d_call: NA
j_call: TRBJ2-7
cdr3_nt: TGTGCCAGCAGTGAGGAAAGACAGACCTTATCCTACGAGCAGTACTTC
cdr3_aa: CASSEERQTLSYEQYF

clone_size: few
v_call: TRBV19
d_call: TRBD1
j_call: TRBJ1-5
cdr3_nt: TGTGCCAGTAGTATAGGGACAGGGGCCGGTCAGCCCCAGCATTTT
cdr3_aa: CASSIGTGAGQPQHF

clone_size: NA
v_call: TRBV6-5
d_call: NA
j_call: TRBJ2-5
cdr3_nt: TGTGCCAGCAGTTACGAAGGGGGGTCCCAAGAGACCCAGTACTTC
cdr3_aa: CASSYEGGSQETQYF

clone_size: NA
v_call: TRBV6-1
d_call: NA
j_call: TRBJ1-1
cdr3_nt: TGTGCCAGCAGGACCCGGGACGTTAACACTGAAGCTTTCTTT
cdr3_aa: CASRTRDVNTEAFF

clone_size: NA
v_call: TRBV5-1
d_call: NA
j_call: TRBJ2-7
cdr3_nt: TGCGCCAGCAGCTCTACCTACGGGTTAGGGTACGAGCAGTACTTC
cdr3_aa: CASSSTYGLGYEQYF

clone_size: once
v_call: TRBV7-3
d_call: NA
j_call: TRBJ1-1
cdr3_nt: TGTGCCAGCAGCGCCCAAGGACAGAGTGAAGCTTTCTTT
cdr3_aa: CASSAQGQSEAFF

clone_size: NA
v_call: TRBV30
d_call: NA
j_call: TRBJ1-4
cdr3_nt: TGTGCCCGAACACTTGGGACGGGGATTAATGAAAAACTGTTTTTT
cdr3_aa: CARTLGTGINEKLFF

clone_size: NA
v_call: TRBV9
d_call: TRBD1
j_call: TRBJ2-7
cdr3_nt: TGTGCCAGCAGCCACCGGGACAGGGGTGACGAGCAGTACTTC
cdr3_aa: CASSHRDRGDEQYF

clone_size: NA
v_call: TRBV13
d_call: NA
j_call: TRBJ2-6
cdr3_nt: TGTGCCAGCAGCTTGATTGATAGGTACCCCGGGGCCAACGTCCTGACTTTC
cdr3_aa: CASSLIDRYPGANVLTF

clone_size: NA
v_call: TRBV28
d_call: NA
j_call: TRBJ2-1
cdr3_nt: TGTGCCAGCAGTTTGGCCCGGGGCCCGTTGGAGTTCTTC
cdr3_aa: CASSLARGPLEFF

clone_size: NA
v_call: TRBV7-9
d_call: TRBD1
j_call: TRBJ2-7
cdr3_nt: TGTGCCAGCAGCTTAAGGACAGGGTTAGGCGAGCAGTACTTC
cdr3_aa: CASSLRTGLGEQYF

clone_size: NA
v_call: TRBV30
d_call: TRBD2
j_call: TRBJ2-1
cdr3_nt: TGTGCCTGGAGTGTGACTAGCGACAATGAGCAGTTCTTC
cdr3_aa: CAWSVTSDNEQFF

clone_size: NA
v_call: TRBV7-2
d_call: NA
j_call: TRBJ2-1
cdr3_nt: TGTGCCAGCAGCTTAGCCGGGCTACCGCAGGTCTACAATGAGCAGTTCTTC
cdr3_aa: CASSLAGLPQVYNEQFF

clone_size: few
v_call: TRBV11-2
d_call: NA
j_call: TRBJ1-1
cdr3_nt: TGTGCCAGCACATATACAGTGAACACTGAAGCTTTCTTT
cdr3_aa: CASTYTVNTEAFF

clone_size: few
v_call: TRBV9
d_call: NA
j_call: TRBJ1-5
cdr3_nt: TGTGCCAGCAGCCGCACAGGGTACAGCAATCAGCCCCAGCATTTT
cdr3_aa: CASSRTGYSNQPQHF

clone_size: NA
v_call: TRBV5-1
d_call: NA
j_call: TRBJ2-5
cdr3_nt: TGCGCCAGCAGCTTGGGGGGAGCACAAGAGACCCAGTACTTC
cdr3_aa: CASSLGGAQETQYF

clone_size: NA
v_call: TRBV18
d_call: NA
j_call: TRBJ2-2
cdr3_nt: TGTGCCAGCTCCCAATCCCCGGACTCCATCGGGGAGCTGTTTTTT
cdr3_aa: CASSQSPDSIGELFF

clone_size: NA
v_call: TRBV4-2
d_call: TRBD1
j_call: TRBJ1-2
cdr3_nt: TGTGCCAGCAGCTTGGCCAGGGGGGTTGGCGGTGGCTACACCTTC
cdr3_aa: CASSLARGVGGGYTF

clone_size: once
v_call: TRBV5-4
d_call: TRBD2
j_call: TRBJ2-1
cdr3_nt: TGTGCCAGCAGGCGTAGCGGGGACTCCTACAATGAGCAGTTCTTC
cdr3_aa: CASRRSGDSYNEQFF

clone_size: NA
v_call: TRBV5-4
d_call: TRBD1
j_call: TRBJ2-7
cdr3_nt: TGTGCCAGCAGCCAACCCGGGACAGGGCTAACCTACGAGCAGTACTTC
cdr3_aa: CASSQPGTGLTYEQYF

clone_size: once
v_call: TRBV2
d_call: TRBD1
j_call: TRBJ1-2
cdr3_nt: TGTGCCAGCAGTGAACCCAGGGGGAACTATGGCTACACCTTC
cdr3_aa: CASSEPRGNYGYTF

clone_size: NA
v_call: TRBV28
d_call: NA
j_call: TRBJ1-5
cdr3_nt: TGTGCCAGCAGATACGTCGTCGGACGGAGCAATCAGCCCCAGCATTTT
cdr3_aa: CASRYVVGRSNQPQHF

clone_size: NA
v_call: TRBV5-5
d_call: NA
j_call: TRBJ2-7
cdr3_nt: TGTGCCAGCAGCGTTGAACGTGGGAGCTCCTACGAGCAGTACTTC
cdr3_aa: CASSVERGSSYEQYF

clone_size: NA
v_call: TRBV27
d_call: NA
j_call: TRBJ2-7
cdr3_nt: TGTGCCAGCAGTTCCATATTCTCCTACGAGCAGTACTTC
cdr3_aa: CASSSIFSYEQYF

clone_size: NA
v_call: TRBV2
d_call: NA
j_call: TRBJ1-2
cdr3_nt: TGTGCCAGCAGTGCAGGGTTCTATGGCTACACCTTC
cdr3_aa: CASSAGFYGYTF